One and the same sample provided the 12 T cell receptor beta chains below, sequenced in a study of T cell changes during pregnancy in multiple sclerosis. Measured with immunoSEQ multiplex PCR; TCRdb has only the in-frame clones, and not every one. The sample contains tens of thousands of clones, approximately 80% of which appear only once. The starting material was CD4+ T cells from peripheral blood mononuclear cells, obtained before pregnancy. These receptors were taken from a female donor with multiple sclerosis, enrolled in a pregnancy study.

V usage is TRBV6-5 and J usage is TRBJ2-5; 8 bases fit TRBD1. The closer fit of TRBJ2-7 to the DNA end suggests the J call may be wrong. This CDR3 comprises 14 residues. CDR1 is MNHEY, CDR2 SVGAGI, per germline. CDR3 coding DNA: TGTGCCAGCAGACAGGGGGTGGGTTGGTACGAGCAGTACTTC. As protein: CASRQGVGWYEQYF.

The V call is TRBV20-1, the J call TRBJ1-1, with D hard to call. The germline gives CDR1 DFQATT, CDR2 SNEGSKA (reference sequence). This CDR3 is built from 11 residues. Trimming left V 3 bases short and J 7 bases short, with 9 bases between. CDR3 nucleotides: TGCAGTGCTAGCCCGGGGATTGAAGCTTTCTTT. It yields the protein CSASPGIEAFF.

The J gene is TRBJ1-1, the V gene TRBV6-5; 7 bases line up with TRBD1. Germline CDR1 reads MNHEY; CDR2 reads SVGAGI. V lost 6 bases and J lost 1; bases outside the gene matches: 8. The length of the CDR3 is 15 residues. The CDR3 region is CASRPSTGANTEAFF. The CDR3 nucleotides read TGTGCCAGCAGACCTTCAACAGGGGCGAACACTGAAGCTTTCTTT.

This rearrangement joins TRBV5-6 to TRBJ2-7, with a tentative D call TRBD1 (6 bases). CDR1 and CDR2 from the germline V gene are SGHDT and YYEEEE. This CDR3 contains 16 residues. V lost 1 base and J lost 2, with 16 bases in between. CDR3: CASSLFDRPLTYEQYF. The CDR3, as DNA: TGTGCCAGCAGCTTGTTCGACAGGCCCCTAACCTACGAGCAGTACTTC.

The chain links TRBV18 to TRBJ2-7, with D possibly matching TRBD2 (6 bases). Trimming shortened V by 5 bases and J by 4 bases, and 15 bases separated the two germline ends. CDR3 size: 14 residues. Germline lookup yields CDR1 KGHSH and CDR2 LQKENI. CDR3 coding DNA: TGTGCCAGCTCAGTCCGGGAGCACCTTTACGAGCAGTACTTC. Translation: CASSVREHLYEQYF.

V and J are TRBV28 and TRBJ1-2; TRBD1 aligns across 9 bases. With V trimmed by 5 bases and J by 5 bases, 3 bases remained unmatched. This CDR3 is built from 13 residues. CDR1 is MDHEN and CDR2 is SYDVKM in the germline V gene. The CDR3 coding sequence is TGTGCCAGCAGTCCGGGACAGGGTTATGGCTACACCTTC. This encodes CASSPGQGYGYTF.

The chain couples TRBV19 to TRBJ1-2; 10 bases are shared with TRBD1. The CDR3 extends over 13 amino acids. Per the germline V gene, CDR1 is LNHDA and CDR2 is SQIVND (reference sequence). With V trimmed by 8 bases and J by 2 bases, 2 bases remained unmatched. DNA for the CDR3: TGTGCCAGTGGGGGACAGGGGAACTATGGCTACACCTTC. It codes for CASGGQGNYGYTF.

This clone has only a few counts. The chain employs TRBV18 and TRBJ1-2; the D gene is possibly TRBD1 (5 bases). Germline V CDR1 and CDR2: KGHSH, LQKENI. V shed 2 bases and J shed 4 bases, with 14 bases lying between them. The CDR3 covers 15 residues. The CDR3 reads CASSPGGIQVYGYTF. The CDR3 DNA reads TGTGCCAGCTCACCAGGGGGGATTCAGGTCTATGGCTACACCTTC.

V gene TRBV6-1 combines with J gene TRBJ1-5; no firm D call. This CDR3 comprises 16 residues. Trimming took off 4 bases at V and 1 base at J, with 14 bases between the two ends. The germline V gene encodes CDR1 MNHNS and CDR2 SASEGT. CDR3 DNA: TGTGCCAGCAGTGGGAGTCTGGCAAGAAGCAATCAGCCCCAGCATTTT. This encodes CASSGSLARSNQPQHF.

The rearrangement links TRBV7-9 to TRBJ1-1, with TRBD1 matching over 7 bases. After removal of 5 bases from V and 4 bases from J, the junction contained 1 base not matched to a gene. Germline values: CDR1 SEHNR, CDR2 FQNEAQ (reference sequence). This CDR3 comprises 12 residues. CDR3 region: CASSRGPTEAFF. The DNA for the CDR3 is TGTGCCAGCAGCAGGGGGCCCACTGAAGCTTTCTTT.

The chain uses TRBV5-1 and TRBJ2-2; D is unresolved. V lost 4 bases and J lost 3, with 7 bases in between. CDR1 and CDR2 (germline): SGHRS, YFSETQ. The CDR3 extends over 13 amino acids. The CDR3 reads CASSRLDTGELFF. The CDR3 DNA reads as TGCGCCAGCAGCAGACTCGACACCGGGGAGCTGTTTTTT.

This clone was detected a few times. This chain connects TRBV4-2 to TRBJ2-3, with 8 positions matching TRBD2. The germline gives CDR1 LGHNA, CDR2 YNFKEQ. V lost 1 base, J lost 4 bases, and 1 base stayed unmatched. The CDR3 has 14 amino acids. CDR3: CASSQAGGADTQYF. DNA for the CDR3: TGTGCCAGCAGCCAAGCGGGAGGGGCAGATACGCAGTATTTT.